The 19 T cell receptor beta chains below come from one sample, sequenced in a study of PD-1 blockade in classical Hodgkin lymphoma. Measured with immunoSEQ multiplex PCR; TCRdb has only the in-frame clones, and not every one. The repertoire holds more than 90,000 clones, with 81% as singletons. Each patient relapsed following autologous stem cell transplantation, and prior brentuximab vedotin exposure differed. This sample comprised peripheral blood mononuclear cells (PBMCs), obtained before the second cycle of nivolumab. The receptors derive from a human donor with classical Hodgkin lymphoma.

The CDR3 loop is CASSSTLGDRDRARGELFF. As DNA, the CDR3 is TGTGCCAGCAGCTCGACGCTAGGGGACCGGGACAGGGCGCGAGGGGAGCTGTTTTTT. J is TRBJ2-2 and V is TRBV11-3; 9 nucleotides align to TRBD1. The CDR3 is 19 residues long. The V segment lost 4 bases and the J segment 8 bases; nucleotides outside the gene matches: 20. Germline V lookup: CDR1 SGHNT, CDR2 YENEEA.

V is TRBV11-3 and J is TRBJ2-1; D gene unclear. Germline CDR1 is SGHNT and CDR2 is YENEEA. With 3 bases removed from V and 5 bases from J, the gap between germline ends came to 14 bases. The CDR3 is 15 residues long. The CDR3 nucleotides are TGTGCCAGCAGCTTTTCTGGATTGCCGAACAATGAGCAGTTCTTC. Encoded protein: CASSFSGLPNNEQFF.

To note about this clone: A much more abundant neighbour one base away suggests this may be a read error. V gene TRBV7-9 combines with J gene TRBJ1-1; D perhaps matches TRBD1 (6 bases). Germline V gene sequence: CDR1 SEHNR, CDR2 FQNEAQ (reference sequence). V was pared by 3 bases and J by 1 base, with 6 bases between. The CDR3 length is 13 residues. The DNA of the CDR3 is TGTGCCAGCAGCTTGGGACAGAACACTGAAGCTTTCTTT. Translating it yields CASSLGQNTEAFF.

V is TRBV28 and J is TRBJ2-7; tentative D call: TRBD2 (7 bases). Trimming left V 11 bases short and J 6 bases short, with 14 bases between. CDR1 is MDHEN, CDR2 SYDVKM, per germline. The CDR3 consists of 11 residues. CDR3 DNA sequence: TGTGCCGGGGGGGGGCCTGGCGAGCAGTACTTC. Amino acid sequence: CAGGGPGEQYF.

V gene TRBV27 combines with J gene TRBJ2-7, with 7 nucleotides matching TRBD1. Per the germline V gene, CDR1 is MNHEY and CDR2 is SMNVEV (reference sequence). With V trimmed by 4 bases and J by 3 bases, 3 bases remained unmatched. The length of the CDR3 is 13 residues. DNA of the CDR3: TGTGCCAGCAGTTACAGGGACAGCTACGAGCAGTACTTC. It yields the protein CASSYRDSYEQYF.

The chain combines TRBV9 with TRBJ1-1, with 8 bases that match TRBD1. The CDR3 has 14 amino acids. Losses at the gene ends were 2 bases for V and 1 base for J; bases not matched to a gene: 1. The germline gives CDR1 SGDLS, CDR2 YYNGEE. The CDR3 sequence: CASSVTGANTEAFF. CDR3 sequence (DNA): TGTGCCAGCAGCGTGACAGGGGCGAACACTGAAGCTTTCTTT. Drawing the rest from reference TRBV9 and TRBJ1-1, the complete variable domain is DSGVTQTPKHLITATGQRVTLRCSPRSGDLSVYWYQQSLDQGLQFLIQYYNGEERAKGNILERFSAQQFPDLHSELNLSSLELGDSALYFCASSVTGANTEAFFGQGTRLTVV.

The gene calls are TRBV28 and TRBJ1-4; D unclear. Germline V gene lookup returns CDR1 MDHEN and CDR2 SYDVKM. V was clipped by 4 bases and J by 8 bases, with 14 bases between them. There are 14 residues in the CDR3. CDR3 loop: CASSSPDEIEKLFF. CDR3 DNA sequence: TGTGCCAGCAGTTCCCCGGACGAAATCGAAAAACTGTTTTTT. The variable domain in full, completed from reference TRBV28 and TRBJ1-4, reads DVKVTQSSRYLVKRTGEKVFLECVQDMDHENMFWYRQDPGLGLRLIYFSYDVKMKEKGDIPEGYSVSREKKERFSLILESASTNQTSMYLCASSSPDEIEKLFFGSGTQLSVL.

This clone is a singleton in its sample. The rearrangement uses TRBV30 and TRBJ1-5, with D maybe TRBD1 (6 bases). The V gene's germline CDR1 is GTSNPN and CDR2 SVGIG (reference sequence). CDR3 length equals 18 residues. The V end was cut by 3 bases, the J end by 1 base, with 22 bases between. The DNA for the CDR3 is TGTGCCTGGAGGCCGATGGGCGGGGGCGGTGGAAGCAATCAGCCCCAGCATTTT. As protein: CAWRPMGGGGGSNQPQHF.

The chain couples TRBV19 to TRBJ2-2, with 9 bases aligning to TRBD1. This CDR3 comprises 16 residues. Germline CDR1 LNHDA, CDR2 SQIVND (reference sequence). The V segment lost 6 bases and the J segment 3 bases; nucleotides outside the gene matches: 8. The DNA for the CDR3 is TGTGCCAGTAGACTACAGGGGGCAATCGACACCGGGGAGCTGTTTTTT. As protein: CASRLQGAIDTGELFF.

CDR3 protein: CAWSLAGVTDTQYF. The CDR3 DNA reads as TGTGCCTGGAGTCTAGCGGGAGTCACAGATACGCAGTATTTT. V is TRBV30 and J is TRBJ2-3; 10 nucleotides align to TRBD2. The V gene end was trimmed by 2 bases and the J gene end by 2 bases; junction bases not matched to a gene: 1. Germline V gives CDR1 GTSNPN, CDR2 SVGIG (reference sequence). The CDR3 totals 14 residues.

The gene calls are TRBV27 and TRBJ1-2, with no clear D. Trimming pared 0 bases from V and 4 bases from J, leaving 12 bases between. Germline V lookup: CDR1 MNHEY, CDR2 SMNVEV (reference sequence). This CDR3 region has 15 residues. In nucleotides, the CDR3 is TGTGCCAGCAGTTTATCAAGAGCCGCGGCCTATGGCTACACCTTC. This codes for CASSLSRAAAYGYTF.

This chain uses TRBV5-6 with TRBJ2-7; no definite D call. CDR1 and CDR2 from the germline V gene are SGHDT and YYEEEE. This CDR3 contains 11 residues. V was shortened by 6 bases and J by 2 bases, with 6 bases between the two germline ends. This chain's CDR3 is CASTPPYEQYF. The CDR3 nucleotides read TGTGCCAGCACCCCCCCCTACGAGCAGTACTTC.

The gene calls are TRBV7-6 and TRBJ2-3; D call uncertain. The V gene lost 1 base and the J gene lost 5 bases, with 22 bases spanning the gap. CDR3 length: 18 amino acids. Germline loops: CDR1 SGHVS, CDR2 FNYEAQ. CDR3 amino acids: CASSLGVLTETVGDTQYF. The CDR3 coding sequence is TGTGCCAGCAGCTTAGGCGTGCTAACGGAGACCGTCGGAGATACGCAGTATTTT.

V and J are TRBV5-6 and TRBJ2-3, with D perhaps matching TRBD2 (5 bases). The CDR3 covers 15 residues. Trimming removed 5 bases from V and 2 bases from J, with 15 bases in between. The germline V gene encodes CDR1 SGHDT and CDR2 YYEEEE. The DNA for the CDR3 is TGTGCCAGCAGGTATACTAGAACCTACACAGATACGCAGTATTTT. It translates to CASRYTRTYTDTQYF. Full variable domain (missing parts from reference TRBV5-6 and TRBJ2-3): DAGVTQSPTHLIKTRGQQVTLRCSPKSGHDTVSWYQQALGQGPQFIFQYYEEEERQRGNFPDRFSGHQFPNYSSELNVNALLLGDSALYLCASRYTRTYTDTQYFGPGTRLTVL.

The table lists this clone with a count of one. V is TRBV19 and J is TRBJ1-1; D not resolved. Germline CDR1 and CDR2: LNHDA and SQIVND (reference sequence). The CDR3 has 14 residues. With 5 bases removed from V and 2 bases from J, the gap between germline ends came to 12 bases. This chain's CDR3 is CASSARGGNTEAFF. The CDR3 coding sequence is TGTGCCAGTAGTGCCCGGGGAGGAAACACTGAAGCTTTCTTT. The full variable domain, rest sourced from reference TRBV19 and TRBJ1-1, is DGGITQSPKYLFRKEGQNVTLSCEQNLNHDAMYWYRQDPGQGLRLIYYSQIVNDFQKGDIAEGYSVSREKKESFPLTVTSAQKNPTAFYLCASSARGGNTEAFFGQGTRLTVV.

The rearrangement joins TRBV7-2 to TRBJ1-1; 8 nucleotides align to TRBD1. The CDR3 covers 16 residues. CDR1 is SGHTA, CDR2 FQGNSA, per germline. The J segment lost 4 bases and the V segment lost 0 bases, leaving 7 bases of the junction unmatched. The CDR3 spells CASSLAGRGPGTEAFF. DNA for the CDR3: TGTGCCAGCAGCTTAGCGGGCAGGGGGCCGGGCACTGAAGCTTTCTTT.

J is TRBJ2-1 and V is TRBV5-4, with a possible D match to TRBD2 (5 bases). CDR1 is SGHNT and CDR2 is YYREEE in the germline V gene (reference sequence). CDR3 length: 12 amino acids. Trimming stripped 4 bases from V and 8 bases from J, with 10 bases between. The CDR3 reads CASSMFGDEQFF. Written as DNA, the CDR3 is TGTGCCAGCAGCATGTTCGGGGATGAGCAGTTCTTC.

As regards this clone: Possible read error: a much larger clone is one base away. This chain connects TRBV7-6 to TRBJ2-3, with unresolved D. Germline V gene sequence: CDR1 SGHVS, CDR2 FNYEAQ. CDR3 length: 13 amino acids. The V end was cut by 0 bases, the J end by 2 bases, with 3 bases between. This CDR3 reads CASSLAPTDTQYF. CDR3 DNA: TGTGCCAGCAGCTTAGCGCCCACAGATACGCAGTATTTT.

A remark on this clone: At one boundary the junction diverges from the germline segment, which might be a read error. CDR3 bases: TGTGCCTGGAGTGCCCGGGGACGGCAGGGGGGTGGCTTC. Residues: CAWSARGRQGGGF. The chain joins TRBV30 to TRBJ2-7; D is possibly TRBD1 (7 bases). CDR3 length: 13 residues. CDR1 and CDR2 from the germline V gene are GTSNPN and SVGIG (reference sequence). The entire variable domain, with the rest obtained from reference TRBV30 and TRBJ2-7, is as follows: SQTIHQWPATLVQPVGSPLSLECTVEGTSNPNLYWYRQAAGRGLQLLFYSVGIGQISSEVPQNLSASRPQDRQFILSSKKLLLSDSGFYLCAWSARGRQGGGFGPGTRLTVT.